This T cell receptor beta chain was documented in a study of cytomegalovirus exposure and HLA in healthy donors. Background on the study: In a later analysis, the roughly 120 validation repertoires were reported to have used the same platform as the approximately 700 first-cohort repertoires.

Study-wide points: The study put 150 to 200 TCR beta chains on its list as cytomegalovirus-associated. Confirmation was obtained in vitro that three CMV-associated chains are specific for CMV antigens.

Germline-derived CDR1 and CDR2 are SGHRS and YFSETQ. Trimming took off 1 base at V and 1 base at J, with 9 bases between the two ends. CDR3 length: 14 residues. Sequenced by immunoSEQ multiplex PCR; TCRdb stores in-frame clones only, minus some. The data hold 67,000 or so clones, with 90% to 95% observed a single time. It was the approximately 120-subject validation cohort, separate from the approximately 700-subject first cohort, to which the donors belonged. Of note for this clone: The antigen is not known.

This receptor was obtained from a man between 18 and 29 years old in good health and CMV-seropositive. The gene calls are TRBV5-1 and TRBJ2-7, with D perhaps matching TRBD1 (5 bases). Sequenced sample: PBMCs. This chain's CDR3 is CASSLPTASYEQYF. DNA of the CDR3: TGCGCCAGCAGCTTGCCGACAGCGTCCTACGAGCAGTACTTC. Full variable domain (rest looked up from reference TRBV5-1 and TRBJ2-7): KAGVTQTPRYLIKTRGQQVTLSCSPISGHRSVSWYQQTPGQGLQFLFEYFSETQRNKGNFPGRFSGRQFSNSRSEMNVSTLELGDSALYLCASSLPTASYEQYFGPGTRLTVT.